The present entry profiles one T cell receptor beta chain with its context. This sample is part of a study of blood T cell repertoires in COVID-19. Study overall: Sites across the United States, Italy and Spain contributed samples from acute and convalescent COVID-19.

Assay used: immunoSEQ multiplex PCR; TCRdb lists only in-frame clones, some missing. Among about 90,000 clones, around 72% were seen once, and the ten largest hold about 15%. The CDR3 length is 16 residues. Germline values: CDR1 SGHRS, CDR2 YFSETQ. V shed 0 bases, J shed 0 bases, and the junction held 4 bases outside the gene matches. This TCR derives from a woman of 80 years or more with acute or convalescent COVID-19. The specimen was peripheral blood. V usage is TRBV5-1 and J usage is TRBJ2-3; 7 nucleotides agree with TRBD2. The CDR3 region is CASSLGLAESTDTQYF. The CDR3 DNA reads as TGCGCCAGCAGCTTGGGGCTAGCGGAAAGCACAGATACGCAGTATTTT.